These 10 T cell receptor beta chains were sequenced from one sample in a study of blood T cell repertoires in COVID-19. Produced via immunoSEQ multiplex PCR; TCRdb's table is partial and in-frame only. Here the sample spans about 280,000 clones, about 82% being singletons. Sequencing used peripheral blood. The receptors come from a man over 45 with active or convalescent COVID-19.

In its sample, this clone was seen once. The gene calls are TRBV6-5 and TRBJ1-2; maybe TRBD1 (5 bases). Germline V gene data show CDR1 as MNHEY and CDR2 as SVGAGI. V was shortened by 2 bases and J by 4 bases, with 8 bases between the two germline ends. The CDR3 contains 13 residues. CDR3 amino acids: CASSYLTGYGYTF. The CDR3 coding sequence is TGTGCCAGCAGTTACCTAACAGGCTATGGCTACACCTTC.

J is TRBJ2-1 and V is TRBV10-2; TRBD1 aligns across 7 bases. This CDR3 comprises 15 residues. After removal of 6 bases from V and 2 bases from J, the junction contained 7 bases not matched to a gene. Looked up from germline, CDR1 is WSHSY and CDR2 is SAAADI. In DNA form, the CDR3 reads TGCGCCAGCAGACTCCAGACAGGGCCCTACAATGAGCAGTTCTTC. Translation: CASRLQTGPYNEQFF.

The rearrangement links TRBV5-6 to TRBJ2-3; D gene unclear. CDR1 and CDR2 (germline): SGHDT, YYEEEE. V lost 3 bases and J lost 6, with 8 bases in between. This CDR3 spans 12 amino acids. DNA of the CDR3: TGTGCCAGCAGCTCTATTTGGGATACGCAGTATTTT. Protein: CASSSIWDTQYF.

The chain carries TRBV11-2 and TRBJ2-5; D possibly corresponds to TRBD1 (5 bases). V dropped 5 bases and J dropped 2 bases, with 18 bases sitting between them. The CDR3 contains 16 residues. Germline CDR1 reads SGHAT; CDR2 reads FQNNGV. The CDR3 nucleotides read TGTGCCAGCAGCGATCTAGGGGCTACTCAACAAGAGACCCAGTACTTC. This sequence encodes CASSDLGATQQETQYF.

The chain uses TRBV19 and TRBJ2-7; 9 nucleotides align to TRBD2. The CDR3 extends over 14 amino acids. J was trimmed by 1 base and V by 7 bases; bases with no gene match: 5. Germline lookup yields CDR1 LNHDA and CDR2 SQIVND (reference sequence). CDR3 sequence (DNA): TGTGCCAGTAATAGCGGGAGTAGTTCCTACGAGCAGTACTTC. Translating gives CASNSGSSSYEQYF.

The table lists this clone with a count of one. The V and J genes are TRBV30 and TRBJ2-7; no definite D call. V was pared by 0 bases and J by 6 bases, with 9 bases between. Germline assignment: CDR1 GTSNPN and CDR2 SVGIG (reference sequence). CDR3 length: 12 residues. The CDR3 DNA sequence: TGTGCCTGGAGTGTGCTATCGCGCGAGCAGTACTTC. It yields the protein CAWSVLSREQYF.

The chain recombines TRBV12-5 with TRBJ2-2; D perhaps matches TRBD2 (5 bases). Between the trimmed V and J ends, which lost 1 base and 6 bases, there was a span of 9 bases. The CDR3 covers 14 residues. Germline CDR1 reads LGHNT; CDR2 reads FRNRAP. This CDR3 is CASGLGLPPGELFF. CDR3 coding DNA: TGTGCTAGTGGTTTGGGACTACCACCCGGGGAGCTGTTTTTT.

This chain joins TRBV30 and TRBJ2-2; 10 positions agree with TRBD2. The junction had 6 bases not matched to a gene; V was cut back by 1 base and J by 4 bases. This CDR3 comprises 16 residues. Looked up from germline, CDR1 is GTSNPN and CDR2 is SVGIG (reference sequence). Written as DNA, the CDR3 is TGTGCCTGGAGTGGACTAGCGGGTGGACGCACCGGGGAGCTGTTTTTT. Residues: CAWSGLAGGRTGELFF.

This clone was seen just once. The V call is TRBV5-1, the J call TRBJ1-1; TRBD1 is a possible D gene (6 bases). V lost 0 bases to trimming and J lost 4 bases, with 16 bases between them. This CDR3 is built from 16 residues. Germline-derived CDR1 and CDR2 are SGHRS and YFSETQ. DNA of the CDR3: TGCGCCAGCAGCTTGGCCCCCCGACAGGATCTCACTGAAGCTTTCTTT. As protein: CASSLAPRQDLTEAFF.

This chain connects TRBV2 to TRBJ1-1; 7 nucleotides agree with TRBD1. CDR3 size: 14 residues. The germline V gene encodes CDR1 SNHLY and CDR2 FYNNEI. The ends lost 2 bases at V and 1 base at J; junction bases unmatched: 1. The chain's CDR3 is CASSERDRNTEAFF. The CDR3 DNA reads TGTGCCAGCAGTGAAAGGGACAGGAACACTGAAGCTTTCTTT.